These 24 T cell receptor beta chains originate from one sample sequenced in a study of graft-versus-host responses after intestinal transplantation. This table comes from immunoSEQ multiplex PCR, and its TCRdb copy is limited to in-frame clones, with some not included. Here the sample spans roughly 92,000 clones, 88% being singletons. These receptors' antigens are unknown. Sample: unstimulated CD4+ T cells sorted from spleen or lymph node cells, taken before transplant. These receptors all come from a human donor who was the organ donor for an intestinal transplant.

DNA for the CDR3: TGTGCCAGCAGCCGACAGGGTGGGTACAATGAGCAGTTCTTC. Protein product: CASSRQGGYNEQFF. The genes are TRBV5-6 and TRBJ2-1; 7 bases align to TRBD1. The CDR3 runs to 14 residues. V trimming: 4 bases; J trimming: 4 bases; junction bases outside the gene matches: 5. In germline, CDR1 is SGHDT, CDR2 YYEEEE.

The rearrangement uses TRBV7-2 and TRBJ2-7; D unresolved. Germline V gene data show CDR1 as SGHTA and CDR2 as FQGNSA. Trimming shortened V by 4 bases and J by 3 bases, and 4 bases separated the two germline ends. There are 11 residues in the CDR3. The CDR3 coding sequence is TGTGCCAGCAGCTCCTACTACGAGCAGTACTTC. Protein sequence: CASSSYYEQYF.

The CDR3 DNA reads TGTGCCAGCAGCTTGGTCGACAGGGGGAATTTTTACGAGCAGTACTTC. Its translation: CASSLVDRGNFYEQYF. J is TRBJ2-7 and V is TRBV5-6; 9 positions match TRBD1. CDR1 is SGHDT, CDR2 YYEEEE, per germline. The CDR3 loop spans 16 amino acids. Trimming removed 0 bases from V and 4 bases from J; junction bases left unmatched: 8.

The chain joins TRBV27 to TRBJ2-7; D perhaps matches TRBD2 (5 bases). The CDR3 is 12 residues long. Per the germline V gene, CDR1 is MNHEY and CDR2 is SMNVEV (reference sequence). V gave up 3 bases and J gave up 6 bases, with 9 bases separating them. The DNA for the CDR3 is TGTGCCAGCAGTTTGAGGGCGGGCGAGCAGTACTTC. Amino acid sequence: CASSLRAGEQYF.

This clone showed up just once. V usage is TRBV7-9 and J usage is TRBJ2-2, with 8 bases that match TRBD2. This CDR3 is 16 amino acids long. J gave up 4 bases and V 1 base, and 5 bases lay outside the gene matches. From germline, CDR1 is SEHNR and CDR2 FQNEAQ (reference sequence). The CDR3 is CASSLGGLAPTGELFF. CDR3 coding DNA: TGTGCCAGCAGCTTAGGTGGACTAGCCCCCACCGGGGAGCTGTTTTTT.

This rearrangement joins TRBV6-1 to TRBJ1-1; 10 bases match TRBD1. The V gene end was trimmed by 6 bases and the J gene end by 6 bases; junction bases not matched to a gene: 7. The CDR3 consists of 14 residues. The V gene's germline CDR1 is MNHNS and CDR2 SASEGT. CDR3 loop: CASSRDRGISEAFF. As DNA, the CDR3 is TGTGCCAGCAGCCGGGACAGGGGCATTTCTGAAGCTTTCTTT.

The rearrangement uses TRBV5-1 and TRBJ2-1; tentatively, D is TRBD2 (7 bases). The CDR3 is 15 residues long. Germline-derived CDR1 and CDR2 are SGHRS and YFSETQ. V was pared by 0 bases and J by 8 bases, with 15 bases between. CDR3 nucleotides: TGCGCCAGCAGCTTGGTGAGTGGGGGGGCGGATGAGCAGTTCTTC. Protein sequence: CASSLVSGGADEQFF. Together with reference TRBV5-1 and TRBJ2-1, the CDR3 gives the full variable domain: KAGVTQTPRYLIKTRGQQVTLSCSPISGHRSVSWYQQTPGQGLQFLFEYFSETQRNKGNFPGRFSGRQFSNSRSEMNVSTLELGDSALYLCASSLVSGGADEQFFGPGTRLTVL.

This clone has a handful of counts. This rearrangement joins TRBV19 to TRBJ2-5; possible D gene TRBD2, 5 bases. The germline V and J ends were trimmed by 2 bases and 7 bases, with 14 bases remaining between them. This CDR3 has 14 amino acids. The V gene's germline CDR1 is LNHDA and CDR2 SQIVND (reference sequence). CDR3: CASSIPGGSGTQYF. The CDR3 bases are TGTGCCAGTAGTATACCGGGCGGGTCGGGGACCCAGTACTTC.

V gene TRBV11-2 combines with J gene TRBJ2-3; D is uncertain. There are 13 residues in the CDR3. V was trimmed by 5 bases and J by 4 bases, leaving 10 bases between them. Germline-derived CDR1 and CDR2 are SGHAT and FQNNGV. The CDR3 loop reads CASSLLLPDTQYF. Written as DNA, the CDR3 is TGTGCCAGCAGCCTACTATTGCCAGATACGCAGTATTTT.

The CDR3 spells CASSKGQTGELFF. CDR3 sequence (DNA): TGCGCCAGCAGCAAAGGACAAACCGGGGAGCTGTTTTTT. The chain employs TRBV5-1 and TRBJ2-2, with a weak D call TRBD1 (5 bases). Germline-derived CDR1 and CDR2 are SGHRS and YFSETQ. The CDR3 runs 13 residues. Trimming took off 4 bases at V and 5 bases at J, with 9 bases between the two ends.

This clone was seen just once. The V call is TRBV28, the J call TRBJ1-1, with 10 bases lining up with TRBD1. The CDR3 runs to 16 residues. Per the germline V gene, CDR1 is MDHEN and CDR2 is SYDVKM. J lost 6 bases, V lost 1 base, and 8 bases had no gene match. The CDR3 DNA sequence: TGTGCCAGCAGTTTATCGCAACCGGGACAGGGGCCTGAAGCTTTCTTT. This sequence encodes CASSLSQPGQGPEAFF.

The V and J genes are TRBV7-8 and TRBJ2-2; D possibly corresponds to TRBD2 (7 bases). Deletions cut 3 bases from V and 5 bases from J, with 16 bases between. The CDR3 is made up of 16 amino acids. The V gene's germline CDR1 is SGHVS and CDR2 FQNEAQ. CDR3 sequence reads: CASSLSGGAYTGELFF. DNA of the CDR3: TGTGCCAGCAGCTTGAGTGGGGGGGCCTATACCGGGGAGCTGTTTTTT. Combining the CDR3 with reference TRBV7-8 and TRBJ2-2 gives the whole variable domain GAGVSQSPRYKVAKRGQDVALRCDPISGHVSLFWYQQALGQGPEFLTYFQNEAQLDKSGLPSDRFFAERPEGSVSTLKIQRTQQEDSAVYLCASSLSGGAYTGELFFGEGSRLTVL.

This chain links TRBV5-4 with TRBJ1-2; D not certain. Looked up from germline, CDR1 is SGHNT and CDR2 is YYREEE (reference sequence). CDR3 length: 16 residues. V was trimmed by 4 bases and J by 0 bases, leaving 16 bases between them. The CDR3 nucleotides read TGTGCCAGCAGCCCGGAGGGCAGCAGAACTAACTATGGCTACACCTTC. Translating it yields CASSPEGSRTNYGYTF.

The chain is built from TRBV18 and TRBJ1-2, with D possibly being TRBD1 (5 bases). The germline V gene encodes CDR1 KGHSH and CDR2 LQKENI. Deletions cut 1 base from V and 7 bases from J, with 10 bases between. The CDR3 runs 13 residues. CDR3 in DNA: TGTGCCAGCTCACCACGTGGTCAGGGTGGCTACACCTTC. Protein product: CASSPRGQGGYTF.

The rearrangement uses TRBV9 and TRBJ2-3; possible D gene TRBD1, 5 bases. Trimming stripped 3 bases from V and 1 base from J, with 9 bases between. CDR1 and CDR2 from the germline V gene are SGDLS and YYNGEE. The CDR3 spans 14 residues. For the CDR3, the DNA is TGTGCCAGCAGCGCCTCGACAGGCACAGATACGCAGTATTTT. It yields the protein CASSASTGTDTQYF.

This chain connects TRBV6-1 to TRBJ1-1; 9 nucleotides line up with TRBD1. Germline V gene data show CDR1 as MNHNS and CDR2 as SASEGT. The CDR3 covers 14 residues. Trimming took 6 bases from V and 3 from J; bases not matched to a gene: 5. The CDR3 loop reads CASSPRDRDTEAFF. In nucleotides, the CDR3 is TGTGCCAGCAGCCCCCGGGACAGGGACACTGAAGCTTTCTTT.

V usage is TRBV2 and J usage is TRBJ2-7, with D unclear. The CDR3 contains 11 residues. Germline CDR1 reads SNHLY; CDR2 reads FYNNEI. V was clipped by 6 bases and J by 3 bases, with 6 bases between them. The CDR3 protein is CASSLSYEQYF. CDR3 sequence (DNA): TGTGCCAGCAGCTTGAGCTACGAGCAGTACTTC. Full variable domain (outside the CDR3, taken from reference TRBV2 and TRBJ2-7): EPEVTQTPSHQVTQMGQEVILRCVPISNHLYFYWYRQILGQKVEFLVSFYNNEISEKSEIFDDQFSVERPDGSNFTLKIRSTKLEDSAMYFCASSLSYEQYFGPGTRLTVT.

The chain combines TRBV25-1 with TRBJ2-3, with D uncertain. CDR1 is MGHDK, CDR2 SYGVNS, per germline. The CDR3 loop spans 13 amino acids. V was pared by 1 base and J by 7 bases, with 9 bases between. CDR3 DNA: TGTGCCAGCAGTGAATTAGCCCCGAATACGCAGTATTTT. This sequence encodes CASSELAPNTQYF.

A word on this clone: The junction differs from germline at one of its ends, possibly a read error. The CDR3 nucleotides read TGTGCCAGCACTGAAGAGGGGCGTTACACCGGGGAGCTGTTTTTT. Its translation is CASTEEGRYTGELFF. The chain has TRBV2 and TRBJ2-2, with D perhaps TRBD1 or TRBD2 (5 bases each). Germline V lookup: CDR1 SNHLY, CDR2 FYNNEI. The CDR3 has 15 residues.

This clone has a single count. CDR3 loop: CASSEVVGEADTQYF. CDR3 sequence (DNA): TGTGCCAGCAGTGAAGTGGTCGGCGAGGCAGATACGCAGTATTTT. The gene calls are TRBV6-1 and TRBJ2-3; D remains unclear. The CDR3 loop spans 15 amino acids. V gave up 1 base and J gave up 4 bases, with 12 bases separating them. Germline CDR1 MNHNS, CDR2 SASEGT.

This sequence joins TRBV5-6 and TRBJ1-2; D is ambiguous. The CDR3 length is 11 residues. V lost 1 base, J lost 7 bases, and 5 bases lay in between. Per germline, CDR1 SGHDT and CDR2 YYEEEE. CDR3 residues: CASSLWSGYTF. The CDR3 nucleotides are TGTGCCAGCAGCTTGTGGAGTGGCTACACCTTC. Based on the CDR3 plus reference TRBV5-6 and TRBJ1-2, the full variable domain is DAGVTQSPTHLIKTRGQQVTLRCSPKSGHDTVSWYQQALGQGPQFIFQYYEEEERQRGNFPDRFSGHQFPNYSSELNVNALLLGDSALYLCASSLWSGYTFGSGTRLTVV.

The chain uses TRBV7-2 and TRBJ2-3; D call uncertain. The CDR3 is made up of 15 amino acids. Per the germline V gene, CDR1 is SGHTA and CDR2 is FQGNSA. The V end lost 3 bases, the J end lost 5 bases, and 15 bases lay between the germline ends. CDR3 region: CASSFYRSQLDTQYF. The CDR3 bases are TGTGCCAGCAGCTTTTATCGGAGCCAGTTAGATACGCAGTATTTT.

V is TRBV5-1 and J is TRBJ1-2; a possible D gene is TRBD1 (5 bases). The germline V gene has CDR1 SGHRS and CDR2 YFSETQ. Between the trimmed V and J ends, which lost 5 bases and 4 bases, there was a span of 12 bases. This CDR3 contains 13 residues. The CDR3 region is CASRLATVYGYTF. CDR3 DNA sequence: TGCGCCAGCAGACTTGCGACAGTCTATGGCTACACCTTC.

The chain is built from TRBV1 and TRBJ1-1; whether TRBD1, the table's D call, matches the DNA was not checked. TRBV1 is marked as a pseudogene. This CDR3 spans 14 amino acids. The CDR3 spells CTSRQGQGAVGAFF. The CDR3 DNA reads TGCACCAGCAGGCAGGGACAGGGGGCGGTGGGAGCTTTCTTT.